The T cell receptor (beta chain) under discussion was sequenced for a study of shared clonotypes between healthy human individuals. Points from the study as a whole: Some clonotypes were shared by all four sorted-subset donors, while others were not shared. The non-shared ones had lower generation probabilities than the shared ones. The diversity represented, both genetic and in exposure history, was limited by few donors. The rarefaction results pointed to incomplete sorted-subset sequencing despite large depth.

The method was immunoSEQ multiplex PCR; TCRdb's version includes in-frame clones alone and lacks a portion of them. The table records 1,400,000 or so clones, approximately 98.5% of them present only once. This clone was observed a few times. The antigen remains unidentified. V lost 8 bases to trimming and J lost 4 bases, with 8 bases between them. Germline V gives CDR1 KGHSH, CDR2 LQKENI. The CDR3 runs to 11 residues. Sequenced input: naive CD4+ T cells sorted from blood. Subset noted: CD45RA+ positively selected. The rearrangement joins TRBV18 to TRBJ2-5, with unresolved D. The receptor comes from a man in his thirties or forties in good health. The CDR3 protein is CASQSTETQYF. The CDR3 DNA is TGTGCCAGCCAATCCACAGAGACCCAGTACTTC.